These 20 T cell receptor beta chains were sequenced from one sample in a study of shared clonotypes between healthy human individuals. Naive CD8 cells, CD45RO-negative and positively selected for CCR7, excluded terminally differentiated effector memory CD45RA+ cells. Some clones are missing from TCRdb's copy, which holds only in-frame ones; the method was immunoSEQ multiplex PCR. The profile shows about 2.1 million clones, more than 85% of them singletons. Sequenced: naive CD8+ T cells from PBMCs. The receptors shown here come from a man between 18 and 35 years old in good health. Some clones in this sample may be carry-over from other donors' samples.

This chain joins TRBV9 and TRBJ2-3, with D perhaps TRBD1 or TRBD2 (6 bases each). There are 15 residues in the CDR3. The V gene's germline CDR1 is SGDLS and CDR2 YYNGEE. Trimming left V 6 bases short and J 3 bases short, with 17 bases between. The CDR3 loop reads CASTEGGHNTDTQYF. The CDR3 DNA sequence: TGTGCCAGCACCGAAGGGGGGCACAATACAGATACGCAGTATTTT.

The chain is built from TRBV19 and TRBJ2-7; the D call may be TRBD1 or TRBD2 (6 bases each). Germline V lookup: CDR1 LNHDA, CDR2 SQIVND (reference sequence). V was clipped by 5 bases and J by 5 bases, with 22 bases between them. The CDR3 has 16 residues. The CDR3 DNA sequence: TGTGCCAGTAGTTTTTCGGGGGCCCGTAGATCGGACGAGCAGTACTTC. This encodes CASSFSGARRSDEQYF.

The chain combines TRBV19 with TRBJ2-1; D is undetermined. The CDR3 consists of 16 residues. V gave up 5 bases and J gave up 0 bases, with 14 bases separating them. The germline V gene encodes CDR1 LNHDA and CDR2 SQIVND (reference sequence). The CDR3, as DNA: TGTGCCAGTAGTGTGGATTCTAGTCCCTCCTACAATGAGCAGTTCTTC. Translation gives CASSVDSSPSYNEQFF.

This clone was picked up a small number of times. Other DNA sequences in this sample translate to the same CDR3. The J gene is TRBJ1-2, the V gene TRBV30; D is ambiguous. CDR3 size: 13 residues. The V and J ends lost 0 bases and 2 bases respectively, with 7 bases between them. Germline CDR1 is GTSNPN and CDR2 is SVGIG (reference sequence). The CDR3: CAWSVRGNYGYTF. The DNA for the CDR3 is TGTGCCTGGAGTGTACGGGGAAACTATGGCTACACCTTC.

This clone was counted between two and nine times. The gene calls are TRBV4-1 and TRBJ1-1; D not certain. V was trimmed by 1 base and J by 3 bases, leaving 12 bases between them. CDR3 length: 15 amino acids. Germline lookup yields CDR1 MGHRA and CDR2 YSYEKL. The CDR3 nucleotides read TGCGCCAGCAGCCAAGGAAGGAGATGGGACACTGAAGCTTTCTTT. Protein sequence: CASSQGRRWDTEAFF.

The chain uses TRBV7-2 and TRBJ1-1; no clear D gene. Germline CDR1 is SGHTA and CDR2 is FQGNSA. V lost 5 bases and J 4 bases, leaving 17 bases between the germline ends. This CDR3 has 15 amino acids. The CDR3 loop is CASSQSLNSATEAFF. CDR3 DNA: TGTGCCAGCAGCCAGAGCCTTAACAGTGCCACTGAAGCTTTCTTT.

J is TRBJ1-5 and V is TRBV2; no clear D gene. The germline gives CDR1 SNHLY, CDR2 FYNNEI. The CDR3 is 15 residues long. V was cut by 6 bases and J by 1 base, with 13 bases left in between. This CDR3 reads CASSPSADSNQPQHF. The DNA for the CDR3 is TGTGCCAGCAGCCCCTCCGCGGACAGCAATCAGCCCCAGCATTTT. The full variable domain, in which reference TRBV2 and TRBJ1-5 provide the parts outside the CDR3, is EPEVTQTPSHQVTQMGQEVILRCVPISNHLYFYWYRQILGQKVEFLVSFYNNEISEKSEIFDDQFSVERPDGSNFTLKIRSTKLEDSAMYFCASSPSADSNQPQHFGDGTRLSIL.

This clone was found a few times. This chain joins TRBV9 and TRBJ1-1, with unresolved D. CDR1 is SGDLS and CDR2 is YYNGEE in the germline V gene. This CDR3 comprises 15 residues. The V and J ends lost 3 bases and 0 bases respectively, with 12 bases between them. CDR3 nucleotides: TGTGCCAGCAGCGCCCCCGGACGTATGAACACTGAAGCTTTCTTT. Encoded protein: CASSAPGRMNTEAFF.

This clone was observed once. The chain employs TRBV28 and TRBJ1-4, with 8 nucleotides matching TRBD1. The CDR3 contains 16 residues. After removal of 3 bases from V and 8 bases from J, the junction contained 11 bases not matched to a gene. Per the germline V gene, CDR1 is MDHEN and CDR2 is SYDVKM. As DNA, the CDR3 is TGTGCCAGCAGTTTCCACAGGGGGAGGTTTGAGGAAAAACTGTTTTTT. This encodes CASSFHRGRFEEKLFF.

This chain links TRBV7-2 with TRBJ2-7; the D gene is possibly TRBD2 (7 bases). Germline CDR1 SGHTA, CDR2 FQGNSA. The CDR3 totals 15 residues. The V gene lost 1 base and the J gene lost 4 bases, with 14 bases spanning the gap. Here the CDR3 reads CASSLGRGGYYEQYF. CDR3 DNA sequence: TGTGCCAGCAGCTTAGGAAGGGGGGGCTATTACGAGCAGTACTTC.

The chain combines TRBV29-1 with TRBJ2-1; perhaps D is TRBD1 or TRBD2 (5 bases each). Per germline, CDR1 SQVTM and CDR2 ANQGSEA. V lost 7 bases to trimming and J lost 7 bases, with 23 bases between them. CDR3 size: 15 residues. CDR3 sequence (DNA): TGCAGCGCCCTGCCCGGGACGCTTGCGCGGAATGAGCAGTTCTTC. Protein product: CSALPGTLARNEQFF.

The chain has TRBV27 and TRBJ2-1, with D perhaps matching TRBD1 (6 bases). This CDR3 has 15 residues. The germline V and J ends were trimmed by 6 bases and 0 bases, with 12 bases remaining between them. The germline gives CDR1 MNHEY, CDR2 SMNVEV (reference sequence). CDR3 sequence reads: CASSRDTNSYNEQFF. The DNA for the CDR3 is TGTGCCAGCAGCCGGGACACAAACTCCTACAATGAGCAGTTCTTC.

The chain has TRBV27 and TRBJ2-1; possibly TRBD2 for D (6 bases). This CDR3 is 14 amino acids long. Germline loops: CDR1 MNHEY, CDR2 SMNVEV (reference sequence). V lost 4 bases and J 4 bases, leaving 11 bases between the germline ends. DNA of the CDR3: TGTGCCAGCAGTTACGGGGCGGGATACAATGAGCAGTTCTTC. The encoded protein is CASSYGAGYNEQFF.

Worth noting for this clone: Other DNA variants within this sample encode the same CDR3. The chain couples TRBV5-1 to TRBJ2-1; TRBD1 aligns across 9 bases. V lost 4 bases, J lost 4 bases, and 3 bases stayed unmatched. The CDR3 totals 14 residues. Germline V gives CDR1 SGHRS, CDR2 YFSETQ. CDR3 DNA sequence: TGCGCCAGCAGCCTGGACAGGGGTTACAATGAGCAGTTCTTC. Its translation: CASSLDRGYNEQFF.

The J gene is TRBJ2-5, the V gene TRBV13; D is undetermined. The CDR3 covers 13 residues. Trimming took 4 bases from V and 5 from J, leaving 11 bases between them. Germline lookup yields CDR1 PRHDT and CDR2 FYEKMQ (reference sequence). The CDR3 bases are TGTGCCAGCAGCTCTGCCAGTCGGGAGACCCAGTACTTC. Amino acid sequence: CASSSASRETQYF.

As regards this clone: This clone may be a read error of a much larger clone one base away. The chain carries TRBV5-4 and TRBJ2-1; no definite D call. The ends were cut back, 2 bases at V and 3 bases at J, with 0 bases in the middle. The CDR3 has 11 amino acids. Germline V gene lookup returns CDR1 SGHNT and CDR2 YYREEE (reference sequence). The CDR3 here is CASSFYNEQFF. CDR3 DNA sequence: TGTGCCAGCAGCTTCTACAATGAGCAGTTCTTC.

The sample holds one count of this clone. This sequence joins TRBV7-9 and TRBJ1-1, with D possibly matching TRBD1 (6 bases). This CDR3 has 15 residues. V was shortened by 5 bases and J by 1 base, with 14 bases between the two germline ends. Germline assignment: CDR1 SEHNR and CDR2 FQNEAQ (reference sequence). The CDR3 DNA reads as TGTGCCAGCAGCCCGTCTGACAGGCGGAACACTGAAGCTTTCTTT. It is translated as CASSPSDRRNTEAFF.

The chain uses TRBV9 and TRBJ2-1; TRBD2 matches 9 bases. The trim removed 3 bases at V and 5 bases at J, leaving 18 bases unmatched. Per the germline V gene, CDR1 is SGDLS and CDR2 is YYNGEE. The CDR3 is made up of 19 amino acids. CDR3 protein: CASSATRIAGVEGNNEQFF. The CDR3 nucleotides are TGTGCCAGCAGCGCCACCAGAATAGCGGGAGTGGAGGGGAACAATGAGCAGTTCTTC.

The CDR3 DNA sequence: TGTGCCAGCAGCTCCCTAACAGACAGTGGGAAAAGGCCCGGCTACACCTTC. Its translation: CASSSLTDSGKRPGYTF. The rearrangement links TRBV11-2 to TRBJ1-2; perhaps TRBD1 as D (5 bases). With 4 bases removed from V and 8 bases from J, the gap between germline ends came to 26 bases. This CDR3 contains 17 residues. Per germline, CDR1 SGHAT and CDR2 FQNNGV.

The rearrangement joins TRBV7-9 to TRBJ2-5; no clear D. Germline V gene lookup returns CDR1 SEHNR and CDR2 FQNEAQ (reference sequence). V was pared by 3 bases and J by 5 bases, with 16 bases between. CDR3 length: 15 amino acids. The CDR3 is CASSFGLPVGETQYF. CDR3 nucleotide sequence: TGTGCCAGCAGCTTCGGGCTTCCCGTCGGCGAGACCCAGTACTTC.